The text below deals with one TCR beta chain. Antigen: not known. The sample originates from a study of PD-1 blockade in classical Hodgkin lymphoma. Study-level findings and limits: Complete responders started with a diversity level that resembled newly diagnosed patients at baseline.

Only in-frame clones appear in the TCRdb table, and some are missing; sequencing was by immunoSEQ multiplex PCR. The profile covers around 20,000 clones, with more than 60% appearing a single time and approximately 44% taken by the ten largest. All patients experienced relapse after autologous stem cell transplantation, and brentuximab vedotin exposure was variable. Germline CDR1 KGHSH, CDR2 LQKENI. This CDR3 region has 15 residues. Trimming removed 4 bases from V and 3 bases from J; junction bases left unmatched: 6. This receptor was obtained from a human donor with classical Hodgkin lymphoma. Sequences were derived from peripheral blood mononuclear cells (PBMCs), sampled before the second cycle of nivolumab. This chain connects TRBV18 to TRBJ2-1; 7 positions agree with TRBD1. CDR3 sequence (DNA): TGTGCCAGCTCACTGGGTGGGGACAGCTACAATGAGCAGTTCTTC. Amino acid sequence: CASSLGGDSYNEQFF.